This TCR beta chain was obtained from a study of blood T cell repertoires in COVID-19. Study information: Samples came from the United States, Italy and Spain, spanning acute and convalescent COVID-19. T cells, B-cell-depleted T cells, or PBMCs provided the cDNA or gDNA that served as material.

This CDR3 is 14 amino acids long. In germline, CDR1 is MGHRA, CDR2 YSYEKL. V gave up 3 bases and J gave up 2 bases, with 11 bases separating them. Methods used by the authors: Estimation of nucleated cell counts relied on the amplification of reference gene primers. The data were produced by immunoSEQ multiplex PCR, yet TCRdb's version contains in-frame clones alone and is incomplete. That table furnishes V, J and clone size, whereas the DNA furnished D and trimming. In the table there are about 280,000 clones, around nine tenths of which are singletons. Participants had their cohort set by participant-reported clinical history.

The sequenced sample consisted of PBMCs or T cells enriched from blood (not recorded which). V usage is TRBV4-1 and J usage is TRBJ2-7; perhaps TRBD1 as D (6 bases). The TCR originated in a woman in her sixties or seventies who had recovered from COVID-19. The CDR3 sequence: CASSQRGQTYEQYF. As DNA, the CDR3 is TGCGCCAGCAGCCAGCGAGGACAGACCTACGAGCAGTACTTC.